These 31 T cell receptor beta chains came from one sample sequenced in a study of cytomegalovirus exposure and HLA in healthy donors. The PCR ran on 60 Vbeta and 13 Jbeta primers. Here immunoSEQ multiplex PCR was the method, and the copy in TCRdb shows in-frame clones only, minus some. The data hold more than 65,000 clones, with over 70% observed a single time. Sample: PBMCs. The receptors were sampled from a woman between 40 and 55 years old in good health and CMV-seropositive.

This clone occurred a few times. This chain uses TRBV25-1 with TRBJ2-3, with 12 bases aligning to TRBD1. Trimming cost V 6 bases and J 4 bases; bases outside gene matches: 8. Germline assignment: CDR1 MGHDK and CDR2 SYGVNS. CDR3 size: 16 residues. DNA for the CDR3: TGTGCCAGCAGCCGCCCCGGGACAGGGGGCGCAGATACGCAGTATTTT. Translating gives CASSRPGTGGADTQYF. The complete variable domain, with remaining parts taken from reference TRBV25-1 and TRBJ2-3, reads EADIYQTPRYLVIGTGKKITLECSQTMGHDKMYWYQQDPGMELHLIHYSYGVNSTEKGDLSSESTVSRIRTEHFPLTLESARPSHTSQYLCASSRPGTGGADTQYFGPGTRLTVL.

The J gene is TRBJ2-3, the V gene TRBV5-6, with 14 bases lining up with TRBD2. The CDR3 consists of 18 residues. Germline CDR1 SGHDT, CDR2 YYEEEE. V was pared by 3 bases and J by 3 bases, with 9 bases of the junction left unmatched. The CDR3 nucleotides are TGTGCCAGCAGCTCCCCCGGGACTAGCGGGGGAAGGACAGATACGCAGTATTTT. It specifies CASSSPGTSGGRTDTQYF. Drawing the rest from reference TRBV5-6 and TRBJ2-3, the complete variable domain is DAGVTQSPTHLIKTRGQQVTLRCSPKSGHDTVSWYQQALGQGPQFIFQYYEEEERQRGNFPDRFSGHQFPNYSSELNVNALLLGDSALYLCASSSPGTSGGRTDTQYFGPGTRLTVL.

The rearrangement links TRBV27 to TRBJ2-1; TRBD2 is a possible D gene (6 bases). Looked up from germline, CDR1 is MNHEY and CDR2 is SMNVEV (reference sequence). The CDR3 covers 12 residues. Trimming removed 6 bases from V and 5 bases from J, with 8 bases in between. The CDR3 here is CASRGGNNEQFF. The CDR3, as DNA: TGTGCCAGCAGGGGGGGAAACAATGAGCAGTTCTTC.

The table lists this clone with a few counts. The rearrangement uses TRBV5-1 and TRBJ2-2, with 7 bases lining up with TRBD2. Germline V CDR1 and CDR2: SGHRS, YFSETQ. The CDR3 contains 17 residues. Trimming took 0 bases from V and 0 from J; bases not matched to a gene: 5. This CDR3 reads CASSLDKGLPNTGELFF. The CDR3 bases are TGCGCCAGCAGCTTGGACAAGGGACTACCGAACACCGGGGAGCTGTTTTTT.

CDR3 nucleotide sequence: TGTGCCAGCAGTGAGAGTTTTGCTGATACGCAGTATTTT. Encoded protein: CASSESFADTQYF. V and J are TRBV2 and TRBJ2-3, with D unresolved. The CDR3 sequence is 13 residues long. Germline V lookup: CDR1 SNHLY, CDR2 FYNNEI. V was cut by 3 bases and J by 6 bases, with 10 bases left in between.

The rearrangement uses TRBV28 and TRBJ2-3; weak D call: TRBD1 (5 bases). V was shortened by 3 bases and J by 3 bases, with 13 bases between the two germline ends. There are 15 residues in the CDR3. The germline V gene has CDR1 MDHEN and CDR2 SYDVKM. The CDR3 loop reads CASSLQGISTDTQYF. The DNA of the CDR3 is TGTGCCAGCAGTTTGCAGGGTATTTCAACAGATACGCAGTATTTT.

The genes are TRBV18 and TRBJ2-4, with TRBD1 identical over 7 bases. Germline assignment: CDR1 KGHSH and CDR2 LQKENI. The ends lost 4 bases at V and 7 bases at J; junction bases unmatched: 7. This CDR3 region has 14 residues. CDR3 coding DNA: TGTGCCAGCTCACTCGACAGGGATGGGAACATTCAGTACTTC. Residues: CASSLDRDGNIQYF.

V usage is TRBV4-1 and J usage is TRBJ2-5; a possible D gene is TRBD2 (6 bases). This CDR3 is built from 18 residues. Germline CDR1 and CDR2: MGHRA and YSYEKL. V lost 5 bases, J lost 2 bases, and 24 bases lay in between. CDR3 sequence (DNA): TGCGCCAGCAGCTCAGGGCCCGCCCGGGGGTCTCTACAAGAGACCCAGTACTTC. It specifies CASSSGPARGSLQETQYF.

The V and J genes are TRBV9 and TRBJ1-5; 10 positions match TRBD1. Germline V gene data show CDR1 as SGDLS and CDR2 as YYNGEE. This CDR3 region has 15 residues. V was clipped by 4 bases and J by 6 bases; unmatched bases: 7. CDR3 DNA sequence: TGTGCCAGCAGCAAGACAGGGGGCGAAGGTCAGCCCCAGCATTTT. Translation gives CASSKTGGEGQPQHF.

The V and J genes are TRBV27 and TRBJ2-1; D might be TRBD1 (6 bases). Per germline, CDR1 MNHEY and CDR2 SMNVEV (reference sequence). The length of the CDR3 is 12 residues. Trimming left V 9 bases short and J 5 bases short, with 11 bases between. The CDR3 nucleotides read TGTGCCAGTTGGGACACGGACAATGAGCAGTTCTTC. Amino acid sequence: CASWDTDNEQFF.

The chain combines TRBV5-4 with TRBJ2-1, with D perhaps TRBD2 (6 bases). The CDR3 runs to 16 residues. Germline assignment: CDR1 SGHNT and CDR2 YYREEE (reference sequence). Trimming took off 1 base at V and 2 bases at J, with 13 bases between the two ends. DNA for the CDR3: TGTGCCAGCAGCTTGTCTATCGGGAGTACCTACAATGAGCAGTTCTTC. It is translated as CASSLSIGSTYNEQFF. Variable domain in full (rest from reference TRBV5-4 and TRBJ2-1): ETGVTQSPTHLIKTRGQQVTLRCSSQSGHNTVSWYQQALGQGPQFIFQYYREEENGRGNFPPRFSGLQFPNYSSELNVNALELDDSALYLCASSLSIGSTYNEQFFGPGTRLTVL.

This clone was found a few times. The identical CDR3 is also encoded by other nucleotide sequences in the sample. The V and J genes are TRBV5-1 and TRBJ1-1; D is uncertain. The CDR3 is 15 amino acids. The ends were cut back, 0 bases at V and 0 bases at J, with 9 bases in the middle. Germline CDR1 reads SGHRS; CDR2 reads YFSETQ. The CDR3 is CASSLDRPMNTEAFF. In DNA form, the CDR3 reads TGCGCCAGCAGCTTGGACAGACCGATGAACACTGAAGCTTTCTTT.

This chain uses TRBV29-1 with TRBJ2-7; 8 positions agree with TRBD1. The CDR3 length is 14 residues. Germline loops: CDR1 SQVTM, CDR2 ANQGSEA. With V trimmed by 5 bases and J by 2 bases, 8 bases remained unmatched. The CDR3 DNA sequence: TGCAGCGTTTCAGGGGGCAGAGGAACCTACGAGCAGTACTTC. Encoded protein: CSVSGGRGTYEQYF.

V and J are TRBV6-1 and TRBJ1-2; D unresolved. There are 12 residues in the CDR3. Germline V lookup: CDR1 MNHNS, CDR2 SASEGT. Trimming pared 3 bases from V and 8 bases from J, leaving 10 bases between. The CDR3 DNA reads TGTGCCAGCAGTGAGGCAGGACTGGGCTACACCTTC. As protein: CASSEAGLGYTF.

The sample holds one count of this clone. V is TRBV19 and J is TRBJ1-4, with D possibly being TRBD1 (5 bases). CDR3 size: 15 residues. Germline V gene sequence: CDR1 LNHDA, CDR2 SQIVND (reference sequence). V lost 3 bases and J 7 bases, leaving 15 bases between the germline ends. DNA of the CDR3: TGTGCCAGTAGTATCGGCGGGACCTTCCCTGAAAAACTGTTTTTT. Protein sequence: CASSIGGTFPEKLFF.

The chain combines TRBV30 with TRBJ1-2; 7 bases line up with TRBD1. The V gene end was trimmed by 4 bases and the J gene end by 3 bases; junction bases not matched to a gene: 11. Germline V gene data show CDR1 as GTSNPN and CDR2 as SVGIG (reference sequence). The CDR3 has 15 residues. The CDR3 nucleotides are TGTGCCTGGATGAATGCAGGGGGAGGTTACTATGGCTACACCTTC. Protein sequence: CAWMNAGGGYYGYTF.

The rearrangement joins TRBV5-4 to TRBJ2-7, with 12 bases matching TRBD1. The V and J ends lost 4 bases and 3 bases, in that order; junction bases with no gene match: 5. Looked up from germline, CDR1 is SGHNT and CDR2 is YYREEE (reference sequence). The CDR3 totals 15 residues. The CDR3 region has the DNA TGTGCCAGCAGCCCCGGGACAGGGGGCATCTACGAGCAGTACTTC. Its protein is CASSPGTGGIYEQYF.

CDR3 loop: CASSVRGTSGDQETQYF. DNA of the CDR3: TGTGCCAGCAGCGTAAGGGGGACTAGCGGGGATCAAGAGACCCAGTACTTC. The chain couples TRBV9 to TRBJ2-5; 13 bases agree with TRBD2. The CDR3 extends over 17 amino acids. The germline CDR1 and CDR2 sequences are SGDLS and YYNGEE. The trim removed 1 base at V and 2 bases at J, leaving 5 bases unmatched.

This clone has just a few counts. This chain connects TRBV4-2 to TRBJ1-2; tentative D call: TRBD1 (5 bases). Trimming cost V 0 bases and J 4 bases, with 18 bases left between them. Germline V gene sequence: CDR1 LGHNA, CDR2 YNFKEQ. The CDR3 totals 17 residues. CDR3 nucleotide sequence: TGTGCCAGCAGCCAAGAAATAGGGGCGCTCGGGGGCTATGGCTACACCTTC. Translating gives CASSQEIGALGGYGYTF.

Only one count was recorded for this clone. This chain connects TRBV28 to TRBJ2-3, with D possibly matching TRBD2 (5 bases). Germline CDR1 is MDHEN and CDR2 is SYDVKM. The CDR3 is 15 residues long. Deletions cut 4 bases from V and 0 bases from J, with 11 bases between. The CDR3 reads CASSSSAVSTDTQYF. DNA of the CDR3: TGTGCCAGCAGTTCCTCAGCGGTAAGCACAGATACGCAGTATTTT.

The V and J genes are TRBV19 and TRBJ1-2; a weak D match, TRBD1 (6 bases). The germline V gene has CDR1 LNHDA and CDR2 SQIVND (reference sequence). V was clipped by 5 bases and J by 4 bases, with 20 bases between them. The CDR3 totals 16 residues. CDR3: CASSSSTGRVGYGYTF. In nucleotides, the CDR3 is TGTGCCAGTAGTTCTTCTACAGGGCGGGTTGGCTATGGCTACACCTTC.

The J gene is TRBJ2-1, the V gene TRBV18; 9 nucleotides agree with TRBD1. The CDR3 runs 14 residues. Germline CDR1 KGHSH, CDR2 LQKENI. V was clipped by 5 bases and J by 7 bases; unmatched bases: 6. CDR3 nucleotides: TGTGCCAGCTCAGAAACAGGGACAGGGAATGAGCAGTTCTTC. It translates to CASSETGTGNEQFF.

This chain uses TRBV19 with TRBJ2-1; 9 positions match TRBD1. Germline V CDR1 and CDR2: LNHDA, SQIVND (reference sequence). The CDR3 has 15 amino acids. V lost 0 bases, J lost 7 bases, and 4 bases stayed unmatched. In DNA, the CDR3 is TGTGCCAGTAGTATAGAGGGACAGGGTGAGAATGAGCAGTTCTTC. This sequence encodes CASSIEGQGENEQFF.

The CDR3 loop reads CASSSRDRGNSPLHF. The CDR3 nucleotides read TGTGCCAGCAGTTCCCGGGACAGGGGGAATTCACCCCTCCACTTT. J is TRBJ1-6 and V is TRBV28; TRBD1 matches 11 bases. Trimming took 4 bases from V and 7 from J; bases not matched to a gene: 3. There are 15 residues in the CDR3. Germline CDR1 is MDHEN and CDR2 is SYDVKM.

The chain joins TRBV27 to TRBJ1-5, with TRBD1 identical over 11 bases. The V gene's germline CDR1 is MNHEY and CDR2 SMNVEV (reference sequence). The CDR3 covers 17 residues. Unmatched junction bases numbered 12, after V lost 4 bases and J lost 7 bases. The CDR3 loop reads CASSSHGQGARGQPQHF. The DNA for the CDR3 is TGTGCCAGCAGTTCTCATGGACAGGGGGCACGAGGGCAGCCCCAGCATTTT.

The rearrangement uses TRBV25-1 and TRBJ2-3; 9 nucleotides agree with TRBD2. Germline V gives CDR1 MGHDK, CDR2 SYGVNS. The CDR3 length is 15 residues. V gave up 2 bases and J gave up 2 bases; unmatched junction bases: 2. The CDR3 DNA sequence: TGTGCCAGCAGTGAACTAGCGGGAAACACAGATACGCAGTATTTT. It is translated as CASSELAGNTDTQYF. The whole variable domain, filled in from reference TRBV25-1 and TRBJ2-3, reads EADIYQTPRYLVIGTGKKITLECSQTMGHDKMYWYQQDPGMELHLIHYSYGVNSTEKGDLSSESTVSRIRTEHFPLTLESARPSHTSQYLCASSELAGNTDTQYFGPGTRLTVL.

DNA for the CDR3: TGTGCCAGCAGCAGAAACCGGGACAGGGACTACGAGCAGTACTTC. It codes for CASSRNRDRDYEQYF. V gene TRBV5-5 combines with J gene TRBJ2-7; 9 bases align to TRBD1. V was clipped by 4 bases and J by 3 bases; unmatched bases: 8. This CDR3 is built from 15 residues. Germline CDR1 reads SGHKS; CDR2 reads YYEKEE (reference sequence). The full variable domain, in which reference TRBV5-5 and TRBJ2-7 provide the parts outside the CDR3, is DAGVTQSPTHLIKTRGQQVTLRCSPISGHKSVSWYQQVLGQGPQFIFQYYEKEERGRGNFPDRFSARQFPNYSSELNVNALLLGDSALYLCASSRNRDRDYEQYFGPGTRLTVT.

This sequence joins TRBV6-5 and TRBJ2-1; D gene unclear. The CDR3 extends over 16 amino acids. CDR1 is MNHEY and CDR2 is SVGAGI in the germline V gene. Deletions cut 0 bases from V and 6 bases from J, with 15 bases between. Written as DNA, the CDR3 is TGTGCCAGCAGTTACTCCCGGAATGCGGATATCAATGAGCAGTTCTTC. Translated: CASSYSRNADINEQFF.

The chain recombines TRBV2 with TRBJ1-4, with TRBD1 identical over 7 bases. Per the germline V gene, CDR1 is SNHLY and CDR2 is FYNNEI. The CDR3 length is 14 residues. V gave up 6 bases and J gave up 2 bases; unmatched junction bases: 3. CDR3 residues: CASRSQGTNEKLFF. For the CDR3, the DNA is TGTGCCAGCAGGTCACAGGGGACTAATGAAAAACTGTTTTTT.

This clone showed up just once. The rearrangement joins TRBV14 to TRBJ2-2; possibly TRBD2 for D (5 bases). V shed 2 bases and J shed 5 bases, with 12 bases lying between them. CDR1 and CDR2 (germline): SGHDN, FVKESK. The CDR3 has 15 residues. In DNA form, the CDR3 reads TGTGCCAGCAGCCAAACGAGGGCAGTAACCGGGGAGCTGTTTTTT. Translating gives CASSQTRAVTGELFF.

CDR3 protein: CASASNPEWRYEQYF. The CDR3 region has the DNA TGCGCCAGCGCCTCCAACCCGGAGTGGCGCTACGAGCAGTACTTC. The chain is built from TRBV5-1 and TRBJ2-7; the D is unclear. The CDR3 contains 15 residues. The germline V gene encodes CDR1 SGHRS and CDR2 YFSETQ. V was cut by 7 bases and J by 3 bases, with 20 bases left in between.